This T cell receptor (beta chain) was sequenced for a study of blood T cell repertoires in COVID-19. The CDR3 spans 13 residues. Germline V gene sequence: CDR1 LNHDA, CDR2 SQIVND (reference sequence). V trimming: 4 bases; J trimming: 5 bases; junction bases outside the gene matches: 2. About this clone itself: Other DNA sequences from this sample encode an identical CDR3 as well.

Measured with immunoSEQ multiplex PCR; TCRdb has only the in-frame clones, and not every one. The sample consists of about half a million clones, 89% of them appearing once. The sequence derives from a man in his late teens or twenties with COVID-19, enrolled during active disease. Sequencing was done on a sample of peripheral blood. The V gene is TRBV19, the J gene TRBJ1-5, with 7 bases lining up with TRBD1. CDR3: CASSRQGDQPQHF. In DNA form, the CDR3 reads TGTGCCAGTAGTAGGCAGGGGGATCAGCCCCAGCATTTT.